The 21 T cell receptor beta chains below all came from one sample that was sequenced in a study of OX40 agonist ivuxolimab in advanced cancers. Generated by immunoSEQ multiplex PCR, the TCRdb table keeps only in-frame clones and is missing some. The top ten clones hold 0.7% to 0.85% of a sample with some 120,000 clones, around 93% of them seen once. Sequenced material: CD4+ or CD8+ T cells sorted from blood, taken in a trial of the OX40 agonist ivuxolimab. The receptors derive from an adult with an advanced solid tumor such as melanoma, head and neck, liver or kidney cancer.

V and J are TRBV5-3 and TRBJ2-1; D is perhaps TRBD1 (5 bases). TRBV5-3 counts as an open reading frame of uncertain function. V shed 4 bases and J shed 3 bases, with 17 bases lying between them. CDR3 size: 16 residues. The CDR3 DNA reads TGTGCCAGAAGCGCCCCGTTGAGCGACAGCTACAATGAGCAGTTCTTC. Translation: CARSAPLSDSYNEQFF.

This sequence joins TRBV7-2 and TRBJ1-2; TRBD1 matches 8 bases. This CDR3 has 17 residues. V lost 4 bases to trimming and J lost 4 bases; unmatched junction nucleotides: 14. Germline assignment: CDR1 SGHTA and CDR2 FQGNSA. CDR3 sequence (DNA): TGTGCCAGCAGCTCGCGAGGGGGGACAGGCAATAGCTATGGCTACACCTTC. Translated: CASSSRGGTGNSYGYTF.

This clone was recorded once. The rearrangement uses TRBV7-2 and TRBJ1-2; the match to TRBD1 covers 7 bases. This CDR3 comprises 12 residues. Germline lookup yields CDR1 SGHTA and CDR2 FQGNSA. Losses at the gene ends were 11 bases for V and 5 bases for J; bases not matched to a gene: 8. As DNA, the CDR3 is TGTGCCGGGGGACAGAGCTTTTATGGCTACACCTTC. Translated: CAGGQSFYGYTF.

The V and J genes are TRBV4-2 and TRBJ1-4, with 7 bases that match TRBD1. V lost 6 bases and J lost 4; bases outside the gene matches: 8. Germline CDR1 is LGHNA and CDR2 is YNFKEQ. This CDR3 spans 15 amino acids. CDR3 coding DNA: TGTGCCAGCAGGAGAGGCGGGGACAGTAATGAAAAACTGTTTTTT. Protein: CASRRGGDSNEKLFF.

This clone was counted once. V usage is TRBV6-6 and J usage is TRBJ1-2; D not resolved. The V end was cut by 3 bases, the J end by 8 bases, with 10 bases between. The CDR3 is 12 residues long. Germline CDR1 MNHNY, CDR2 SVGAGI (reference sequence). The CDR3 region is CASSYLAEGYTF. Here the CDR3 DNA reads TGTGCCAGCAGTTATTTGGCAGAAGGCTACACCTTC.

The V gene is TRBV18, the J gene TRBJ1-1, with D possibly being TRBD1 (5 bases). Trimming took 3 bases from V and 3 from J, leaving 8 bases between them. The CDR3 sequence is 13 residues long. Per the germline V gene, CDR1 is KGHSH and CDR2 is LQKENI. The CDR3 loop reads CASSPPGDTEAFF. The CDR3 DNA reads as TGTGCCAGCTCACCCCCGGGGGACACTGAAGCTTTCTTT.

V and J are TRBV5-4 and TRBJ1-5, with unresolved D. Germline V lookup: CDR1 SGHNT, CDR2 YYREEE (reference sequence). V shed 4 bases and J shed 5 bases, with 16 bases lying between them. This CDR3 spans 15 amino acids. The CDR3 DNA reads as TGTGCCAGCAGCCAAGTAGCGGCTAGAGATCAGCCCCAGCATTTT. This gives the protein CASSQVAARDQPQHF.

The chain joins TRBV19 to TRBJ2-6, with 9 bases that match TRBD2. Per the germline V gene, CDR1 is LNHDA and CDR2 is SQIVND (reference sequence). This CDR3 is built from 19 residues. V shed 4 bases, J shed 0 bases, and the junction held 10 bases outside the gene matches. The CDR3 region is CASSTPGLAPNSGANVLTF. CDR3 in DNA: TGTGCCAGTAGTACCCCCGGACTAGCGCCGAACTCTGGGGCCAACGTCCTGACTTTC.

The chain recombines TRBV6-5 with TRBJ2-3; 9 bases match TRBD2. The germline gives CDR1 MNHEY, CDR2 SVGAGI. After removal of 2 bases from V and 6 bases from J, the junction contained 6 bases not matched to a gene. The CDR3 is 15 residues long. The CDR3 sequence: CASSYTGLAADTQYF. The DNA of the CDR3 is TGTGCCAGCAGTTACACGGGACTAGCTGCGGATACGCAGTATTTT.

The genes are TRBV28 and TRBJ2-3, with TRBD2 as a possible D gene (5 bases). The V gene lost 1 base and the J gene lost 2 bases, with 7 bases spanning the gap. The CDR3 contains 14 residues. CDR1 is MDHEN and CDR2 is SYDVKM in the germline V gene. The CDR3 DNA is TGTGCCAGCAGTTTATATCTAGCCACAGATACGCAGTATTTT. Amino acids: CASSLYLATDTQYF.

This clone was observed a single time. Written as DNA, the CDR3 is TGCGCCAGCAGCCAAGACCGGGACAGCGCTTACAATGAGCAGTTCTTC. Translated: CASSQDRDSAYNEQFF. The chain combines TRBV4-3 with TRBJ2-1; 7 bases agree with TRBD1. CDR1 and CDR2 from the germline V gene are LGHNA and YSLEER. This CDR3 comprises 16 residues. J lost 4 bases, V lost 0 bases, and 6 bases had no gene match.

This clone is a singleton in its sample. The chain carries TRBV5-1 and TRBJ2-1; TRBD1 is a possible D gene (6 bases). The V gene lost 6 bases and the J gene lost 3 bases, with 10 bases spanning the gap. From germline, CDR1 is SGHRS and CDR2 YFSETQ. The CDR3 is 13 residues long. CDR3 bases: TGCGCCAGCACCTCGGACAGCTACAATGAGCAGTTCTTC. Amino acid sequence: CASTSDSYNEQFF.

This clone showed up just once. The chain joins TRBV19 to TRBJ1-1; D may be TRBD1 (6 bases). CDR3 length: 13 amino acids. Germline values: CDR1 LNHDA, CDR2 SQIVND (reference sequence). V lost 7 bases, J lost 2 bases, and 11 bases lay in between. The CDR3 spells CASMDSFNTEAFF. Written as DNA, the CDR3 is TGTGCCAGTATGGACAGCTTCAACACTGAAGCTTTCTTT.

The chain uses TRBV5-8 and TRBJ1-1, with a tentative D call TRBD1 (5 bases). CDR1 is SGHTS, CDR2 YDEGEE, per germline. The CDR3 loop spans 17 amino acids. V was pared by 2 bases and J by 0 bases, with 17 bases between. Here the CDR3 reads CASSLMWLGGLNTEAFF. The DNA of the CDR3 is TGTGCCAGCAGCTTAATGTGGCTCGGGGGACTGAACACTGAAGCTTTCTTT.

The chain recombines TRBV7-9 with TRBJ2-7; maybe TRBD2 (6 bases). CDR3 length: 16 amino acids. In germline, CDR1 is SEHNR, CDR2 FQNEAQ (reference sequence). V dropped 2 bases and J dropped 0 bases, with 14 bases sitting between them. The CDR3 region has the DNA TGTGCCAGCAGCTTAAATGGAGCGGGCCACTCCTACGAGCAGTACTTC. Protein sequence: CASSLNGAGHSYEQYF.

This rearrangement joins TRBV11-2 to TRBJ1-1; D is uncertain. Germline CDR1 SGHAT, CDR2 FQNNGV. This CDR3 is 15 amino acids long. Deletions cut 2 bases from V and 0 bases from J, with 10 bases between. CDR3 sequence reads: CASSLLLTVNTEAFF. The DNA of the CDR3 is TGTGCCAGCAGCTTACTACTGACGGTGAACACTGAAGCTTTCTTT.

The gene calls are TRBV2 and TRBJ1-2; TRBD1 might be the D (6 bases). Trimming removed 6 bases from V and 4 bases from J, with 12 bases in between. The CDR3 has 13 amino acids. Germline lookup yields CDR1 SNHLY and CDR2 FYNNEI. CDR3: CASSQGLSYGYTF. DNA for the CDR3: TGTGCCAGCAGCCAGGGGCTTTCCTATGGCTACACCTTC.

The chain joins TRBV4-3 to TRBJ2-3; no clear D. This CDR3 is built from 13 residues. CDR1 is LGHNA and CDR2 is YSLEER in the germline V gene. Between the trimmed V and J ends, which lost 4 bases and 4 bases, there was a span of 9 bases. The CDR3 protein is CASSRKIPDTQYF. CDR3 DNA: TGCGCCAGCAGCCGAAAAATCCCAGATACGCAGTATTTT.

This sequence joins TRBV5-5 and TRBJ1-5; D remains unclear. The length of the CDR3 is 14 residues. The germline CDR1 and CDR2 sequences are SGHKS and YYEKEE (reference sequence). Trimming shortened V by 9 bases and J by 2 bases, and 15 bases separated the two germline ends. CDR3 nucleotide sequence: TGTGCCACCTCGACCGGTGATGGCAATCAGCCCCAGCATTTT. It codes for CATSTGDGNQPQHF. The variable domain in full, completed from reference TRBV5-5 and TRBJ1-5, reads DAGVTQSPTHLIKTRGQQVTLRCSPISGHKSVSWYQQVLGQGPQFIFQYYEKEERGRGNFPDRFSARQFPNYSSELNVNALLLGDSALYLCATSTGDGNQPQHFGDGTRLSIL.

This chain uses TRBV6-5 with TRBJ2-1; TRBD1 might be the D (6 bases). The CDR3 contains 13 residues. V lost 5 bases and J 6 bases, leaving 11 bases between the germline ends. Germline V lookup: CDR1 MNHEY, CDR2 SVGAGI. CDR3 sequence: CASSPFRGNEQFF. The DNA of the CDR3 is TGTGCCAGCAGTCCTTTCAGGGGCAATGAGCAGTTCTTC.

The gene calls are TRBV10-1 and TRBJ1-1, with D perhaps matching TRBD1 (5 bases). CDR3 size: 15 residues. V was cut by 0 bases and J by 5 bases, with 13 bases left in between. Germline V gene data show CDR1 as WNHNN and CDR2 as SYGVQD (reference sequence). CDR3 residues: CASSESMGVGTEAFF. As DNA, the CDR3 is TGCGCCAGCAGTGAGTCGATGGGGGTAGGGACTGAAGCTTTCTTT.